This paragraph covers one T cell receptor (beta chain) sequence. Its antigen is undetermined. In germline, CDR1 is SQVTM, CDR2 ANQGSEA. The CDR3 is made up of 13 amino acids. With 6 bases clipped from V and 6 bases from J, the junction kept 7 bases outside the gene matches. This sample was included in a study of cytomegalovirus exposure and HLA in healthy donors. Findings of the study overall: The productive fraction for most TCR beta V segments was about 87% or about 30% in an earlier analysis. No immune exposure information besides CMV serostatus was available. A later examination showed that TCR association rates differed by HLA locus, with DRB1 most and HLA-C fewest.

Amplification used 60 Vbeta primers and 13 Jbeta primers. As originally analysed: A later analysis tallied approximately 80 million unique TCR beta chains, roughly 11 million of them shared. The repertoire was sequenced with immunoSEQ multiplex PCR; TCRdb's copy has only in-frame clones and lacks some. V and J calls and clone size are given by that table; D and trimming were obtained from the DNA. The table has about 120,000 clones, around 76% seen once. The sequencing sample was made of PBMCs. The sequence was collected from a man aged 55 to 70 in good health and CMV-seropositive. The J gene is TRBJ1-1, the V gene TRBV29-1; 10 bases are shared with TRBD1. The CDR3, as DNA: TGCAGCGTCCTTTCCGGGACAGGGGCTGAAGCTTTCTTT. This sequence encodes CSVLSGTGAEAFF.